What follows describes a single T cell receptor beta chain. Its antigen is not known. Clones were read by immunoSEQ multiplex PCR, and TCRdb kept only the in-frame ones, dropping some. The sample shows 25,000 to 35,000 clones, 75% to 90% of them seen only once. The sample is drawn from a study of T cell responses to AZD1222 COVID-19 vaccine. Study conclusions and caveats: Recipients of AZD1222 seropositive at baseline numbered only five or six. A rise in Spike-specific TCR breadth and depth followed two AZD1222 doses.

The CDR3 runs to 13 residues. Unmatched junction bases numbered 9, after V lost 8 bases and J lost 7 bases. CDR1 is SGDLS and CDR2 is YYNGEE in the germline V gene. This sequence originates from an adult in good health. The chain joins TRBV9 to TRBJ2-7; 10 bases line up with TRBD2. Sequences were derived from peripheral blood, sampled on day 0 of AZD1222 vaccination. CDR3 residues: CARPGLAKKEQYF. In nucleotides, the CDR3 is TGTGCCAGGCCGGGACTAGCGAAGAAGGAGCAGTACTTC.